The 11 T cell receptor beta chains in this list originate from one sample, sequenced in a study of blood T cell repertoires in COVID-19. Sequencing was performed with immunoSEQ multiplex PCR; in TCRdb, only in-frame clones are kept and a portion is missing. In the table there are a few hundred thousand clones, roughly 88% of which are singletons. Specimen: peripheral blood. These receptors all stem from a woman in her twenties or thirties with COVID-19, enrolled during active disease.

This chain links TRBV11-3 with TRBJ1-2, with D unresolved. With 3 bases removed from V and 5 bases from J, the gap between germline ends came to 16 bases. The CDR3 length is 15 residues. From germline, CDR1 is SGHNT and CDR2 YENEEA. The DNA for the CDR3 is TGTGCCAGCAGCTTCGAAGAGCCCCGGGATTATGGCTACACCTTC. Residues: CASSFEEPRDYGYTF.

The chain uses TRBV23-1 and TRBJ1-3, with 11 bases lining up with TRBD1. TRBV23-1 is an ORF; its function is uncertain. Germline trimming cut 6 bases from V and 0 bases from J; bases unmatched to any gene: 16. The CDR3 covers 20 residues. CDR3 sequence: CASRLGRTGGAGNSGNTIYF. DNA of the CDR3: TGCGCCAGCAGGCTGGGTCGGACAGGGGGCGCGGGGAACTCTGGAAACACCATATATTTT.

This chain connects TRBV4-3 to TRBJ2-1; weak D call: TRBD1 (6 bases). Germline V lookup: CDR1 LGHNA, CDR2 YSLEER. CDR3 length: 14 residues. V gave up 1 base and J gave up 9 bases, with 13 bases separating them. CDR3 coding DNA: TGCGCCAGCAGCCAAGGCCACAGGGTCGGTGAGCAGTTCTTC. Protein sequence: CASSQGHRVGEQFF.

This clone was seen once. The chain joins TRBV7-2 to TRBJ2-3, with a possible D match to TRBD2 (6 bases). The CDR3 runs 15 residues. The V end was cut by 5 bases, the J end by 5 bases, with 17 bases between. Germline assignment: CDR1 SGHTA and CDR2 FQGNSA. The CDR3 sequence: CASSKMVAGLDTQYF. CDR3 DNA sequence: TGTGCCAGCAGCAAAATGGTGGCGGGGTTAGATACGCAGTATTTT. Variable domain in full (rest from reference TRBV7-2 and TRBJ2-3): GAGVSQSPSNKVTEKGKDVELRCDPISGHTALYWYRQSLGQGLEFLIYFQGNSAPDKSGLPSDRFSAERTGGSVSTLTIQRTQQEDSAVYLCASSKMVAGLDTQYFGPGTRLTVL.

This rearrangement joins TRBV5-8 to TRBJ2-7, with a weak D call TRBD2 (7 bases). CDR1 is SGHTS, CDR2 YDEGEE, per germline. The CDR3 contains 16 residues. V dropped 2 bases and J dropped 1 base, with 16 bases sitting between them. CDR3 region: CASSLPEGGASYEQYF. For the CDR3, the DNA is TGTGCCAGCAGCTTACCCGAGGGGGGGGCATCCTACGAGCAGTACTTC.

This rearrangement joins TRBV2 to TRBJ1-4; 9 nucleotides line up with TRBD1. Trimming took 8 bases from V and 5 from J; bases not matched to a gene: 3. Germline CDR1 reads SNHLY; CDR2 reads FYNNEI. CDR3 length: 13 amino acids. CDR3 region: CASAGTGNEKLFF. In DNA, the CDR3 is TGTGCCAGCGCCGGGACAGGGAATGAAAAACTGTTTTTT.

This chain joins TRBV11-2 and TRBJ2-5; TRBD2 agrees at 13 bases. This CDR3 comprises 17 residues. From germline, CDR1 is SGHAT and CDR2 FQNNGV. J gave up 5 bases and V 1 base, and 7 bases lay outside the gene matches. In DNA, the CDR3 is TGTGCCAGCAGCTTAGCTCAACTAGCGGGGGGGCGGGAGACCCAGTACTTC. Protein product: CASSLAQLAGGRETQYF.

The chain combines TRBV4-3 with TRBJ1-2; 9 bases align to TRBD1. J gave up 4 bases and V 0 bases, and 12 bases lay outside the gene matches. Germline CDR1 LGHNA, CDR2 YSLEER. The length of the CDR3 is 18 residues. In DNA, the CDR3 is TGCGCCAGCAGCCAAGATCCCCCAAGGACAGGGGTTTTCTATGGCTACACCTTC. Translated, it gives CASSQDPPRTGVFYGYTF.

There are a few counts of this clone. The chain links TRBV24-1 to TRBJ1-2; 8 bases align to TRBD1. This CDR3 comprises 13 residues. Germline V gene lookup returns CDR1 KGHDR and CDR2 SFDVKD. The junction had 5 bases not matched to a gene; V was cut back by 7 bases and J by 5 bases. CDR3 in DNA: TGTGCCACCAGCTTGACAGGGGTTTATGGCTACACCTTC. Translating gives CATSLTGVYGYTF.

V is TRBV19 and J is TRBJ1-5; D ambiguous. This CDR3 contains 16 residues. Germline V gene data show CDR1 as LNHDA and CDR2 as SQIVND (reference sequence). Trimming removed 1 base from V and 0 bases from J, with 10 bases in between. In nucleotides, the CDR3 is TGTGCCAGTAGTATAGGCCGGGAATCTAGCAATCAGCCCCAGCATTTT. It is translated as CASSIGRESSNQPQHF.

V is TRBV6-5 and J is TRBJ1-3, with D unclear. CDR3 size: 11 residues. The V gene lost 11 bases and the J gene lost 0 bases, with 5 bases spanning the gap. The V gene's germline CDR1 is MNHEY and CDR2 SVGAGI. The CDR3 region is CASNSGNTIYF. The CDR3 DNA sequence: TGTGCCTCAAACTCTGGAAACACCATATATTTT.